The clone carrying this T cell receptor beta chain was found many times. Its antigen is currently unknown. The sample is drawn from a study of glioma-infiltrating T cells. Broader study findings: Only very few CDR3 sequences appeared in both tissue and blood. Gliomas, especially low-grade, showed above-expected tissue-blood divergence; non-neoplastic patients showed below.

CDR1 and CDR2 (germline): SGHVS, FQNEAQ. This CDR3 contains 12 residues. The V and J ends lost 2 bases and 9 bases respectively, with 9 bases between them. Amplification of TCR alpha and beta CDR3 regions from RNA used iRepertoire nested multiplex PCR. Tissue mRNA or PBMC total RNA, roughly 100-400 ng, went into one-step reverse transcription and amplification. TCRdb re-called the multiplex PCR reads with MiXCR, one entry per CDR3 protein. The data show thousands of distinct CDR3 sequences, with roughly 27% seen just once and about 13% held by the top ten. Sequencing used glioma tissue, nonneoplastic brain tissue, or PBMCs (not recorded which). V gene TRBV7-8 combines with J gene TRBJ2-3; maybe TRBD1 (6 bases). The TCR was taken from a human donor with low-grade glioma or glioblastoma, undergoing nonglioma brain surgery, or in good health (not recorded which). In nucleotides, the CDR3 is TGTGCCAGCAGCTTAAGGGGGTACACGCAGTATTTT. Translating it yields CASSLRGYTQYF.